This entry lists 19 T cell receptor beta chains sequenced from one sample in a study of blood T cell repertoires in COVID-19. TCRdb keeps only in-frame clones here, not all; method: immunoSEQ multiplex PCR. In the table there are about 70,000 clones, under 95% of which are singletons. Input material: peripheral blood. The receptor set was obtained from a human donor in a cohort sampled during active COVID-19.

The chain joins TRBV9 to TRBJ1-3, with D possibly being TRBD1 (6 bases). The CDR3 is made up of 15 amino acids. Trimming pared 6 bases from V and 0 bases from J, leaving 13 bases between. From germline, CDR1 is SGDLS and CDR2 YYNGEE. CDR3 residues: CASTGQPNSGNTIYF. The CDR3 DNA reads TGTGCCAGCACAGGACAGCCCAACTCTGGAAACACCATATATTTT.

The rearrangement links TRBV29-1 to TRBJ2-5; possible D gene TRBD2, 5 bases. Looked up from germline, CDR1 is SQVTM and CDR2 is ANQGSEA. V dropped 0 bases and J dropped 2 bases, with 13 bases sitting between them. The length of the CDR3 is 15 residues. The CDR3 DNA sequence: TGCAGCGTTGAAGACCCCCGACGGGGACAAGAGACCCAGTACTTC. Protein product: CSVEDPRRGQETQYF.

The genes are TRBV3-1 (or the pseudogene TRBV3-2) and TRBJ1-1; 8 bases map to TRBD1. The V gene's germline CDR1 is LGHDT and CDR2 YNNKEL (reference sequence). CDR3 length: 12 amino acids. The ends lost 3 bases at V and 10 bases at J; junction bases unmatched: 4. The CDR3: CASSHRGQGAFF. CDR3 nucleotide sequence: TGTGCCAGCAGCCACAGGGGGCAGGGAGCTTTCTTT.

The chain combines TRBV10-2 with TRBJ2-7; no firm D call. The CDR3 has 15 amino acids. V was pared by 11 bases and J by 0 bases, with 20 bases between. Per germline, CDR1 WSHSY and CDR2 SAAADI. The CDR3 DNA is TGCGCCGCCAGGTCTGGCTACCTAAGCTCCTACGAGCAGTACTTC. It codes for CAARSGYLSSYEQYF.

The V and J genes are TRBV12-2 and TRBJ1-2; the table assigns TRBD1, which was not confirmed against the DNA. TRBV12-2 is a pseudogene segment. The CDR3 is 16 amino acids. This CDR3 reads CASRPGQGMANYGYTF. Written as DNA, the CDR3 is TGTGCAAGTCGCCCCGGACAGGGGATGGCTAACTATGGCTACACCTTC.

This sequence joins TRBV2 and TRBJ1-5; 9 nucleotides align to TRBD1. V gave up 6 bases and J gave up 2 bases; unmatched junction bases: 5. CDR1 and CDR2 (germline): SNHLY, FYNNEI. The CDR3 contains 15 residues. The CDR3 nucleotides read TGTGCCAGCAGGGAAAGGACAGGGGGCAATCAGCCCCAGCATTTT. Encoded protein: CASRERTGGNQPQHF.

This sequence joins TRBV15 and TRBJ1-2; D is undetermined. Deletions cut 5 bases from V and 5 bases from J, with 12 bases between. The CDR3 covers 13 residues. Germline-derived CDR1 and CDR2 are LNHNV and YYDKDF (reference sequence). CDR3 protein: CATSALWEYGYTF. The CDR3 bases are TGTGCCACCAGCGCTCTTTGGGAGTATGGCTACACCTTC.

The J gene is TRBJ1-1, the V gene TRBV4-3; no clear D. Germline CDR1 is LGHNA and CDR2 is YSLEER. This CDR3 is 14 amino acids long. Trimming took 4 bases from V and 2 from J, leaving 11 bases between them. The CDR3 reads CASSPTRGNTEAFF. The CDR3 nucleotides read TGCGCCAGCAGCCCGACCCGAGGCAACACTGAAGCTTTCTTT.

The rearrangement uses TRBV11-1 and TRBJ2-7; tentative D call: TRBD2 (6 bases). Trimming shortened V by 5 bases and J by 5 bases, and 19 bases separated the two germline ends. Germline assignment: CDR1 SGHAT and CDR2 FQDESV (reference sequence). The CDR3 contains 15 residues. CDR3 nucleotide sequence: TGTGCCAGCAGCCATTTGACTAGTACGCCGAACGAGCAGTACTTC. It encodes CASSHLTSTPNEQYF. The entire variable domain, with the rest obtained from reference TRBV11-1 and TRBJ2-7, is as follows: EAEVAQSPRYKITEKSQAVAFWCDPISGHATLYWYRQILGQGPELLVQFQDESVVDDSQLPKDRFSAERLKGVDSTLKIQPAELGDSAMYLCASSHLTSTPNEQYFGPGTRLTVT.

The V gene is TRBV2, the J gene TRBJ2-5, with 8 bases fitting TRBD2. V dropped 7 bases and J dropped 5; count of bases not matched to a gene: 9. The CDR3 is 14 amino acids. CDR1 SNHLY and CDR2 FYNNEI come from the germline V gene. CDR3 coding DNA: TGTGCCAGCAAGTCGAACGGGGGGGCTGAGACCCAGTACTTC. It codes for CASKSNGGAETQYF.

V and J are TRBV6-6 and TRBJ1-3, with 8 bases lining up with TRBD1. The CDR3 covers 15 residues. With 5 bases clipped from V and 4 bases from J, the junction kept 7 bases outside the gene matches. Germline V CDR1 and CDR2: MNHNY, SVGAGI (reference sequence). CDR3 amino acids: CASSPQGANGNTIYF. As DNA, the CDR3 is TGTGCCAGCAGTCCTCAGGGGGCAAACGGAAACACCATATATTTT.

The chain has TRBV7-2 and TRBJ1-2, with a possible D match to TRBD1 (5 bases). V dropped 2 bases and J dropped 2 bases, with 9 bases sitting between them. Per the germline V gene, CDR1 is SGHTA and CDR2 is FQGNSA. CDR3 size: 14 residues. CDR3 residues: CASSLFQGNYGYTF. The CDR3 nucleotides are TGTGCCAGCAGCTTATTCCAGGGCAACTATGGCTACACCTTC. The entire variable domain, with the rest obtained from reference TRBV7-2 and TRBJ1-2, is as follows: GAGVSQSPSNKVTEKGKDVELRCDPISGHTALYWYRQSLGQGLEFLIYFQGNSAPDKSGLPSDRFSAERTGGSVSTLTIQRTQQEDSAVYLCASSLFQGNYGYTFGSGTRLTVV.

The sample holds one count of this clone. The rearrangement uses TRBV4-1 and TRBJ1-6; D is perhaps TRBD1 (5 bases). The CDR3 extends over 20 amino acids. Germline V CDR1 and CDR2: MGHRA, YSYEKL. V lost 0 bases, J lost 5 bases, and 23 bases lay in between. Here the CDR3 reads CASSQELGRPWEVDNSPLHF. CDR3 bases: TGCGCCAGCAGCCAAGAATTGGGGCGCCCTTGGGAGGTAGATAATTCACCCCTCCACTTT.

The chain couples TRBV11-2 to TRBJ2-1; a weak D match, TRBD1 (5 bases). From germline, CDR1 is SGHAT and CDR2 FQNNGV. V lost 2 bases and J lost 9, with 23 bases in between. The CDR3 extends over 17 amino acids. CDR3 sequence: CASSLLRSSLQAREQFF. CDR3 in DNA: TGTGCCAGCAGCTTATTAAGGTCGAGTTTACAGGCCCGTGAGCAGTTCTTC.

This sequence joins TRBV7-2 and TRBJ1-1; D is perhaps TRBD1 (5 bases). Trimming took off 5 bases at V and 1 base at J, with 17 bases between the two ends. Germline assignment: CDR1 SGHTA and CDR2 FQGNSA. The CDR3 contains 16 residues. The CDR3 reads CASSRGLGRSNTEAFF. The CDR3 DNA reads as TGTGCCAGCAGCAGGGGTTTGGGGAGGTCGAACACTGAAGCTTTCTTT. Full variable domain (rest looked up from reference TRBV7-2 and TRBJ1-1): GAGVSQSPSNKVTEKGKDVELRCDPISGHTALYWYRQSLGQGLEFLIYFQGNSAPDKSGLPSDRFSAERTGGSVSTLTIQRTQQEDSAVYLCASSRGLGRSNTEAFFGQGTRLTVV.

This rearrangement joins TRBV29-1 to TRBJ2-7; 7 nucleotides line up with TRBD1. Germline values: CDR1 SQVTM, CDR2 ANQGSEA. The V gene end was trimmed by 3 bases and the J gene end by 0 bases; junction bases not matched to a gene: 2. The CDR3 has 13 residues. CDR3 nucleotide sequence: TGCAGCGTTGAGGACAGGAGCTCCTACGAGCAGTACTTC. It translates to CSVEDRSSYEQYF.

The rearrangement joins TRBV7-6 to TRBJ1-2, with TRBD1 matching 8 bases. V was pared by 5 bases and J by 7 bases, with 6 bases of the junction left unmatched. Germline CDR1 SGHVS, CDR2 FNYEAQ. The CDR3 length is 13 residues. CDR3 sequence (DNA): TGTGCCAGCAGCCCACAGACAGGGGCTGGCTACACCTTC. Residues: CASSPQTGAGYTF.

The CDR3 loop is CASSLSTRDIGSPLHF. The CDR3 bases are TGCGCCAGCAGCCTGAGTACCAGGGATATTGGTTCACCCCTCCACTTT. The rearrangement links TRBV4-1 to TRBJ1-6; perhaps TRBD1 as D (5 bases). The CDR3 totals 16 residues. Trimming took off 4 bases at V and 9 bases at J, with 19 bases between the two ends. Germline assignment: CDR1 MGHRA and CDR2 YSYEKL.

This clone was picked up one time. This sequence joins TRBV2 and TRBJ1-1; D possibly corresponds to TRBD1 (6 bases). This CDR3 has 13 residues. CDR1 is SNHLY and CDR2 is FYNNEI in the germline V gene. Trimming took 1 base from V and 10 from J, leaving 13 bases between them. CDR3 nucleotide sequence: TGTGCCAGCAGTGAAGGGACAGAAAAAGCAGCTTTCTTT. Its protein is CASSEGTEKAAFF.